The 19 T cell receptor beta chains listed next were all sequenced from one sample in a study of long-term antiretroviral therapy in people with HIV. They ran version v3.0 of the immunoSEQ assay at survey level. Using immunoSEQ multiplex PCR, the repertoire was profiled, and TCRdb retains in-frame clones only, with some absent. In the table there are some 38,000 clones, over 75% of which are singletons. The sequences come from unsorted PBMCs, collected 1.5 years after starting antiretroviral therapy. These receptors were collected from a man between 18 and 35 years old with HIV.

This rearrangement joins TRBV18 to TRBJ2-5; 10 nucleotides line up with TRBD2. Losses at the gene ends were 6 bases for V and 1 base for J; bases not matched to a gene: 8. Germline CDR1 and CDR2: KGHSH and LQKENI. The CDR3 covers 16 residues. CDR3 sequence reads: CASSPGLAELQETQYF. DNA for the CDR3: TGTGCCAGCTCGCCCGGACTAGCGGAACTCCAAGAGACCCAGTACTTC.

The chain is built from TRBV6-6 and TRBJ2-6; D call uncertain. The CDR3 totals 14 residues. The ends were cut back, 3 bases at V and 1 base at J, with 4 bases in the middle. Germline CDR1 and CDR2: MNHNY and SVGAGI (reference sequence). CDR3 nucleotides: TGTGCCAGCAGTTATGTATCTGGGGCCAACGTCCTGACTTTC. It translates to CASSYVSGANVLTF.

The chain recombines TRBV5-4 with TRBJ2-3; D is undetermined. V lost 0 bases, J lost 7 bases, and 18 bases lay in between. This CDR3 is 16 amino acids long. Germline CDR1 is SGHNT and CDR2 is YYREEE (reference sequence). This CDR3 reads CASSLGSITDSNTQYF. DNA of the CDR3: TGTGCCAGCAGCTTGGGCTCGATTACTGACTCAAATACGCAGTATTTT.

This chain uses TRBV19 with TRBJ1-1; D perhaps matches TRBD1 (6 bases). This CDR3 has 12 amino acids. The germline gives CDR1 LNHDA, CDR2 SQIVND (reference sequence). V lost 8 bases to trimming and J lost 5 bases, with 12 bases between them. The CDR3 DNA reads as TGTGCCAGTTACGACAGGCTTACTGAAGCTTTCTTT. Translated: CASYDRLTEAFF.

This CDR3 reads CASSLAVAGGYNEQFF. The CDR3 region has the DNA TGTGCCAGCAGCTTAGCCGTCGCGGGAGGGTACAATGAGCAGTTCTTC. The genes are TRBV7-2 and TRBJ2-1; 9 bases map to TRBD2. Germline-derived CDR1 and CDR2 are SGHTA and FQGNSA. This CDR3 region has 16 residues. V was clipped by 0 bases and J by 4 bases; unmatched bases: 4.

This chain links TRBV27 with TRBJ2-7; 10 nucleotides line up with TRBD2. V shed 5 bases, J shed 4 bases, and the junction held 20 bases outside the gene matches. Germline V gene sequence: CDR1 MNHEY, CDR2 SMNVEV (reference sequence). The CDR3 is 19 residues long. The CDR3 sequence: CASSPLWATAASGSYEQYF. CDR3 bases: TGTGCCAGCAGTCCCCTTTGGGCCACTGCGGCTAGCGGGAGTTACGAGCAGTACTTC.

The V and J genes are TRBV5-1 and TRBJ2-2, with TRBD2 matching over 13 bases. The length of the CDR3 is 20 residues. Per germline, CDR1 SGHRS and CDR2 YFSETQ. The J segment lost 4 bases and the V segment lost 2 bases, leaving 14 bases of the junction unmatched. The CDR3, as DNA: TGCGCCAGCAGCTTCATTGGACTAGCGGGAGAGTTCCAGAGCACCGGGGAGCTGTTTTTT. It encodes CASSFIGLAGEFQSTGELFF.

This chain links TRBV25-1 with TRBJ2-3, with 9 bases lining up with TRBD2. With 8 bases clipped from V and 4 bases from J, the junction kept 10 bases outside the gene matches. Germline V CDR1 and CDR2: MGHDK, SYGVNS. This CDR3 spans 15 amino acids. For the CDR3, the DNA is TGTGCCAGCGGCCATAGCGGGAGAATCGCAGATACGCAGTATTTT. This gives the protein CASGHSGRIADTQYF.

In DNA form, the CDR3 reads TGTGCCAGCAGCTTCTCGGGAGGGCCTACCGGGGAGCTGTTTTTT. It yields the protein CASSFSGGPTGELFF. The chain recombines TRBV7-7 with TRBJ2-2, with 8 bases that match TRBD2. The germline gives CDR1 SSHAT, CDR2 FNYEAQ (reference sequence). The V gene end was trimmed by 3 bases and the J gene end by 5 bases; junction bases not matched to a gene: 5. The CDR3 extends over 15 amino acids.

The chain uses TRBV7-9 and TRBJ2-1; a weak D match, TRBD1 (5 bases). With 0 bases removed from V and 5 bases from J, the gap between germline ends came to 8 bases. CDR3 size: 14 residues. CDR1 and CDR2 (germline): SEHNR, FQNEAQ (reference sequence). CDR3 nucleotides: TGTGCCAGCAGCTTAGCAGGGGCCAACAATGAGCAGTTCTTC. Its protein is CASSLAGANNEQFF.

This sequence joins TRBV5-6 and TRBJ2-1; 7 bases agree with TRBD2. Germline values: CDR1 SGHDT, CDR2 YYEEEE. J was trimmed by 14 bases and V by 1 base; bases with no gene match: 12. The CDR3 covers 14 residues. For the CDR3, the DNA is TGTGCCAGCAGCTTGCGGCGGGAGAGTTCATTTAAGTTCTTC. The encoded protein is CASSLRRESSFKFF. Looking up the rest from reference TRBV5-6 and TRBJ2-1 gives the full variable domain: DAGVTQSPTHLIKTRGQQVTLRCSPKSGHDTVSWYQQALGQGPQFIFQYYEEEERQRGNFPDRFSGHQFPNYSSELNVNALLLGDSALYLCASSLRRESSFKFFGPGTRLTVL.

V usage is TRBV4-3 and J usage is TRBJ2-6, with TRBD1 as a possible D gene (6 bases). Germline V gives CDR1 LGHNA, CDR2 YSLEER. This CDR3 is 16 amino acids long. Trimming shortened V by 0 bases and J by 4 bases, and 10 bases separated the two germline ends. CDR3 protein: CASSQEPGAGANVLTF. The CDR3, as DNA: TGCGCCAGCAGCCAAGAGCCAGGGGCAGGGGCCAACGTCCTGACTTTC.

This chain connects TRBV9 to TRBJ2-7; 8 bases are shared with TRBD2. Germline V gene sequence: CDR1 SGDLS, CDR2 YYNGEE. This CDR3 has 15 amino acids. The junction had 7 bases not matched to a gene; V was cut back by 0 bases and J by 5 bases. CDR3 amino acids: CASSVAPGGGNEQYF. CDR3 in DNA: TGTGCCAGCAGCGTAGCCCCCGGGGGGGGGAACGAGCAGTACTTC.

The CDR3 here is CASSYSQILGDEQFF. The CDR3 region has the DNA TGTGCCAGCAGTTACAGCCAAATTTTGGGCGATGAGCAGTTCTTC. The rearrangement joins TRBV6-5 to TRBJ2-1; D is undetermined. Germline loops: CDR1 MNHEY, CDR2 SVGAGI. The CDR3 extends over 15 amino acids. V shed 2 bases and J shed 8 bases, with 16 bases lying between them.

This chain joins TRBV6-4 and TRBJ2-1; D remains unclear. Germline V lookup: CDR1 MRHNA, CDR2 SNTAGT. V shed 6 bases and J shed 8 bases, with 23 bases lying between them. The CDR3 sequence is 16 residues long. Written as DNA, the CDR3 is TGTGCCAGCAGCGTCTACTGGGGTCCCGGAATCTATGAGCAGTTCTTC. It specifies CASSVYWGPGIYEQFF.

This clone was seen more than once but under ten times. CDR3 DNA: TGTGCCAGCAGTGAATTGGAACCTTCTGGGGAGCAGTACTTC. Amino acids: CASSELEPSGEQYF. The rearrangement uses TRBV25-1 and TRBJ2-7, with unresolved D. V was clipped by 1 base and J by 7 bases, with 14 bases between them. The CDR3 sequence is 14 residues long. Germline assignment: CDR1 MGHDK and CDR2 SYGVNS.

The rearrangement uses TRBV30 and TRBJ1-5; weak D call: TRBD1 (6 bases). CDR3 length: 14 residues. Germline V gives CDR1 GTSNPN, CDR2 SVGIG (reference sequence). Trimming left V 0 bases short and J 3 bases short, with 9 bases between. The CDR3 DNA is TGTGCCTGGAGTGTCGGACAGCTCAATCAGCCCCAGCATTTT. It specifies CAWSVGQLNQPQHF.

A few counts support this clone. The chain combines TRBV27 with TRBJ2-7; maybe TRBD2 (6 bases). This CDR3 has 15 residues. In germline, CDR1 is MNHEY, CDR2 SMNVEV (reference sequence). Trimming took 3 bases from V and 1 from J, leaving 13 bases between them. The CDR3 nucleotides are TGTGCCAGCAGTTTCTACGACGGGGGATCCTACGAGCAGTACTTC. As protein: CASSFYDGGSYEQYF.

This clone was recorded only once. This sequence joins TRBV30 and TRBJ2-3, with 9 positions matching TRBD2. After removal of 0 bases from V and 4 bases from J, the junction contained 14 bases not matched to a gene. The germline CDR1 and CDR2 sequences are GTSNPN and SVGIG (reference sequence). The CDR3 is 18 residues long. For the CDR3, the DNA is TGTGCCTGGAGTGTACGGCCGTGGGGCGGGAGGGCCGCAGATACGCAGTATTTT. Its protein is CAWSVRPWGGRAADTQYF.